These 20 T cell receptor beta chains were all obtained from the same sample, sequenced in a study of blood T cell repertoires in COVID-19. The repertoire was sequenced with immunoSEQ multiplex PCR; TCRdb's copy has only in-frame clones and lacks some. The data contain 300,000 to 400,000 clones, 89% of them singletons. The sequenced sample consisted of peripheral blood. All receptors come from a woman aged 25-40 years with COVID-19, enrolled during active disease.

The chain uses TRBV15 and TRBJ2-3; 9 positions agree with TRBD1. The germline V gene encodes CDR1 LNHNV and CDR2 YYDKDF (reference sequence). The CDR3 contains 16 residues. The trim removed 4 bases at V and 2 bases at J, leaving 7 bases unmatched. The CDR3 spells CATSTRTGEDTDTQYF. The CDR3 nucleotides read TGTGCCACCAGCACAAGGACAGGGGAGGACACAGATACGCAGTATTTT.

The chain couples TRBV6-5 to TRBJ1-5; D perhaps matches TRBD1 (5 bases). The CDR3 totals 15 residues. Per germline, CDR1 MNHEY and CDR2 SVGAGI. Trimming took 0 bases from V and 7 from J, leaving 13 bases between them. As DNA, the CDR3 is TGTGCCAGCAGTTACTCGAGACAGAGGACCCAGCCCCAGCATTTT. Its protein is CASSYSRQRTQPQHF.

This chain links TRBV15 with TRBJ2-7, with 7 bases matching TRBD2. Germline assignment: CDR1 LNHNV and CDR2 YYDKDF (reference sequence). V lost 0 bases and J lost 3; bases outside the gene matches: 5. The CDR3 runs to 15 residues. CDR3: CATSREAGHYYEQYF. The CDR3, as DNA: TGTGCCACCAGCAGAGAAGCGGGGCACTACTACGAGCAGTACTTC.

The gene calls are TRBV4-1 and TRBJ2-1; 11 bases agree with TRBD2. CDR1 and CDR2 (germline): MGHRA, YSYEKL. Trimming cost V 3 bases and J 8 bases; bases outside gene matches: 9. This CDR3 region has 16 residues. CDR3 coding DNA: TGCGCCAGCAGCCATTTGACTAGCGGGATATCCGATGAGCAGTTCTTC. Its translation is CASSHLTSGISDEQFF.

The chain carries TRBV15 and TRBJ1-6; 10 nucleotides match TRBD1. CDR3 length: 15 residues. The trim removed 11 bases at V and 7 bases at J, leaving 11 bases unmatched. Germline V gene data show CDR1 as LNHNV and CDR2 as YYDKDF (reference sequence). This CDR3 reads CAATGGPAGNSPLHF. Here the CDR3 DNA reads TGTGCCGCGACAGGGGGCCCGGCGGGGAATTCACCCCTCCACTTT.

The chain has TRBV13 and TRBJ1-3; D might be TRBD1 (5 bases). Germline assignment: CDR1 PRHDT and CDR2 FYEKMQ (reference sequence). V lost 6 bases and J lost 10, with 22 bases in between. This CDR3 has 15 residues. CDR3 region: CASSKGLVGGSTIYF. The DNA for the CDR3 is TGTGCCAGCAGTAAGGGCCTAGTGGGGGGATCAACCATATATTTT.

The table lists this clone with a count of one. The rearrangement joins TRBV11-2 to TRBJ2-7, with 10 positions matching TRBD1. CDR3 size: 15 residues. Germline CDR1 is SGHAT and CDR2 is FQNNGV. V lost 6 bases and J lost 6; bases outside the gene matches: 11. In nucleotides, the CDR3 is TGTGCCAGCAGACGGCCGGGACAGGGGTCGGTCGAGCAGTACTTC. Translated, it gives CASRRPGQGSVEQYF.

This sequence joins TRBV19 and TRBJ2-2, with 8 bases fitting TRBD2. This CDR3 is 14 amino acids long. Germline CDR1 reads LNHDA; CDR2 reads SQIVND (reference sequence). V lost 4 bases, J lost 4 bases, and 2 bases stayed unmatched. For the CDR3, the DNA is TGTGCCAGTAGTAGCCGGGGGGGCACCGGGGAGCTGTTTTTT. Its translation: CASSSRGGTGELFF. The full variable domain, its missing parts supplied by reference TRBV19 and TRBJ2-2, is DGGITQSPKYLFRKEGQNVTLSCEQNLNHDAMYWYRQDPGQGLRLIYYSQIVNDFQKGDIAEGYSVSREKKESFPLTVTSAQKNPTAFYLCASSSRGGTGELFFGEGSRLTVL.

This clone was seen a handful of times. The CDR3: CASSGLGSSYNEQFF. The CDR3 DNA is TGTGCCAGTAGTGGGTTGGGGAGCTCCTACAATGAGCAGTTCTTC. This chain uses TRBV19 with TRBJ2-1; tentatively, D is TRBD2 (5 bases). CDR1 LNHDA and CDR2 SQIVND come from the germline V gene (reference sequence). The CDR3 sequence is 15 residues long. The ends were cut back, 5 bases at V and 0 bases at J, with 11 bases in the middle.

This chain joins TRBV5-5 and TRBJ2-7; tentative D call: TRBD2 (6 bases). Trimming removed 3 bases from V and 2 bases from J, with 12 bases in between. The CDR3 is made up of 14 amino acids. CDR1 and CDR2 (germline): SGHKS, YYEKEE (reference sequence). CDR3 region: CASSSVSGAYEQYF. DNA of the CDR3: TGTGCCAGCAGCTCCGTCTCGGGGGCCTACGAGCAGTACTTC.

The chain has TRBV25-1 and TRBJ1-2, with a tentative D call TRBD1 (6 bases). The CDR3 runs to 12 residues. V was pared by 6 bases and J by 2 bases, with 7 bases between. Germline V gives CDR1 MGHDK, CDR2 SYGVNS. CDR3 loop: CASRGQNYGYTF. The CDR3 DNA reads TGTGCCAGCAGAGGACAGAACTATGGCTACACCTTC.

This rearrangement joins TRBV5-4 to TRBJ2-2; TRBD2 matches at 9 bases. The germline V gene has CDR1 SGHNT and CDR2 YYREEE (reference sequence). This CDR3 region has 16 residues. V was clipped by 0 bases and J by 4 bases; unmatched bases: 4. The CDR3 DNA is TGTGCCAGCAGCTTGGATCGGCGGGGGGGCACCGGGGAGCTGTTTTTT. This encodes CASSLDRRGGTGELFF.

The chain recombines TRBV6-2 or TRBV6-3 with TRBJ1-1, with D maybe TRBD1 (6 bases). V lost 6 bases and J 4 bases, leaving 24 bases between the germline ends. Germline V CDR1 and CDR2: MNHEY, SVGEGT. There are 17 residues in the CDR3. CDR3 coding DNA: TGTGCCAGCAGCCGCCCGAGGTTGACAGGCGCTCGCACTGAAGCTTTCTTT. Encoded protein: CASSRPRLTGARTEAFF.

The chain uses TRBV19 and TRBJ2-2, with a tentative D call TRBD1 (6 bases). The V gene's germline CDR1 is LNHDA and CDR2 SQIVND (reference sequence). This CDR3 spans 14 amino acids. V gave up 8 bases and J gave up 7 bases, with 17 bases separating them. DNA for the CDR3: TGTGCCAGTTCCCCGGGACAAAAGGGCGGGGAGCTGTTTTTT. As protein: CASSPGQKGGELFF.

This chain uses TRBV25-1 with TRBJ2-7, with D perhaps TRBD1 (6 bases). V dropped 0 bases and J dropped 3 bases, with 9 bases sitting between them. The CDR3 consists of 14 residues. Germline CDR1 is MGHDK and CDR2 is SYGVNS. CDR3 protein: CASSEYLQGYEQYF. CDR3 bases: TGTGCCAGCAGTGAATATCTACAGGGCTACGAGCAGTACTTC.

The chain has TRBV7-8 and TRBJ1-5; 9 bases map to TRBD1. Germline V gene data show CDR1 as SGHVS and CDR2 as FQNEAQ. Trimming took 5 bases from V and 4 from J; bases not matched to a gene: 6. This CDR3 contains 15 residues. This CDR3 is CASSRMTGGNQPQHF. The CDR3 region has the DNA TGTGCCAGCAGCCGGATGACAGGGGGAAATCAGCCCCAGCATTTT.

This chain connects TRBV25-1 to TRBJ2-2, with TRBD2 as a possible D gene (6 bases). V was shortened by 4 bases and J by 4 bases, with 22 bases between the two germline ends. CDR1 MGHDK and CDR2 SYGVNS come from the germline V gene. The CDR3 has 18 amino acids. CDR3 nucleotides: TGTGCCAGCAGTGCCGCGACCGGGACTCCTGGGGCCACCGGGGAGCTGTTTTTT. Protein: CASSAATGTPGATGELFF.

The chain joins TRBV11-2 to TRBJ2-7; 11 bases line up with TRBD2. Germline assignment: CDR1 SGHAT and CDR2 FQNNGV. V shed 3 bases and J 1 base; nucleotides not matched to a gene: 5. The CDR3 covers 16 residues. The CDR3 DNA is TGTGCCAGCAGCTTTTCCGGGACTAGCGGATCCTACGAGCAGTACTTC. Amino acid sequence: CASSFSGTSGSYEQYF.

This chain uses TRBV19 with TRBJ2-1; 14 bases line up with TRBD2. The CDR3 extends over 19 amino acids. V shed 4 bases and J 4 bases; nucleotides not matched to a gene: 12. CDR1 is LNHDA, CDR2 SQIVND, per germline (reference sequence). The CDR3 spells CASSTTHYGTSGGYNEQFF. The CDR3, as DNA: TGTGCCAGTAGTACCACTCACTACGGGACTAGCGGGGGATACAATGAGCAGTTCTTC.

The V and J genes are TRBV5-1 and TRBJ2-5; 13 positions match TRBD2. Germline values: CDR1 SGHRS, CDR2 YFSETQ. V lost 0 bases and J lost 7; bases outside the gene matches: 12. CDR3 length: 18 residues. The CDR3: CASSLVSPGLAGPRTQYF. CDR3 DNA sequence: TGCGCCAGCAGCTTGGTGAGCCCGGGACTAGCGGGGCCAAGGACCCAGTACTTC.